This TCR beta chain was recorded in a study of shared clonotypes between healthy human individuals. Study results and limitations: Tissues were not sampled, only blood, and their repertoires likely differ. Depth of sequencing was expected to influence donor clonotype sharing.

A word on this clone: Antigen: not known.

The CDR3 runs 18 residues. After removal of 1 base from V and 4 bases from J, the junction contained 13 bases not matched to a gene. Germline CDR1 reads SGHRS; CDR2 reads YFSETQ. The genomic DNA of each subset was split evenly across several immunoSEQ plates. Method: immunoSEQ multiplex PCR; TCRdb's copy keeps in-frame clones and lacks some. The sample records about 520,000 clones, about 72% being singletons. The clonotype was recovered from a woman aged 40 to 50 in good health. Some clones in this sample may be carry-over from other donors' samples. The rearrangement links TRBV5-1 to TRBJ2-2; 7 positions match TRBD1. Source material: PBMCs. CDR3 sequence (DNA): TGCGCCAGCAGCTTGAAGGGGATTAGACAGGGCGGCACCGGGGAGCTGTTTTTT. It encodes CASSLKGIRQGGTGELFF.